A single sample is the source of the 24 T cell receptor beta chains below, sequenced in a study of cytomegalovirus exposure and HLA in healthy donors. Here immunoSEQ multiplex PCR was the method, and the copy in TCRdb shows in-frame clones only, minus some. The sample yields approximately 170,000 clones, around 90% seen once. What was sequenced was PBMCs. These receptors were obtained from a woman between 18 and 29 years old in good health and CMV-seropositive.

The table lists this clone with a few counts. The rearrangement links TRBV2 to TRBJ1-1; no reliable D call. Looked up from germline, CDR1 is SNHLY and CDR2 is FYNNEI. The CDR3 extends over 13 amino acids. The V end was cut by 5 bases, the J end by 0 bases, with 7 bases between. The CDR3 region has the DNA TGTGCCAGCAGTACAGAGTTGAACACTGAAGCTTTCTTT. Its protein product is CASSTELNTEAFF.

The J gene is TRBJ1-1, the V gene TRBV4-2; D remains ambiguous. The CDR3 runs 14 residues. V was cut by 1 base and J by 4 bases, with 10 bases left in between. Germline V gene lookup returns CDR1 LGHNA and CDR2 YNFKEQ. This CDR3 is CASSQGTRGTEAFF. In nucleotides, the CDR3 is TGTGCCAGCAGCCAAGGTACCCGGGGCACTGAAGCTTTCTTT.

The chain couples TRBV9 to TRBJ2-3, with D perhaps matching TRBD1 (6 bases). The germline V gene has CDR1 SGDLS and CDR2 YYNGEE. The CDR3 runs 15 residues. Trimming stripped 2 bases from V and 5 bases from J, with 15 bases between. CDR3 protein: CASSVRTGFGDTQYF. In nucleotides, the CDR3 is TGTGCCAGCAGCGTCCGAACAGGGTTTGGAGATACGCAGTATTTT.

The CDR3 protein is CASTEGNNSNQPQHF. The CDR3 nucleotides are TGTGCCAGCACCGAGGGAAATAATAGCAATCAGCCCCAGCATTTT. The chain links TRBV2 to TRBJ1-5; the D is unclear. The CDR3 loop spans 15 amino acids. Germline CDR1 is SNHLY and CDR2 is FYNNEI. V dropped 7 bases and J dropped 0 bases, with 13 bases sitting between them.

V usage is TRBV28 and J usage is TRBJ2-4; 14 nucleotides agree with TRBD2. The CDR3 loop spans 16 amino acids. Trimming at V came to 5 bases and at J to 4 bases, leaving 4 bases not matched to a gene. The germline CDR1 and CDR2 sequences are MDHEN and SYDVKM. The chain's CDR3 is CASSAGLAGVKNIQYF. As DNA, the CDR3 is TGTGCCAGCAGTGCGGGACTAGCGGGAGTGAAAAACATTCAGTACTTC.

A single count supports this clone. The rearrangement links TRBV6-1 to TRBJ1-5, with D possibly TRBD1 on 6 matching bases. Deletions cut 2 bases from V and 6 bases from J, with 11 bases between. This CDR3 contains 14 residues. Germline V gene data show CDR1 as MNHNS and CDR2 as SASEGT. Written as DNA, the CDR3 is TGTGCCAGCAGTGAATTCTCAGGGGCTCAGCCCCAGCATTTT. Residues: CASSEFSGAQPQHF.

This clone is a singleton in its sample. CDR3 nucleotides: TGCGCCAGCAGCCAACAATGGGGCGTCGGCTATGGCTACACCTTC. Protein: CASSQQWGVGYGYTF. The V call is TRBV4-1, the J call TRBJ1-2, with a possible D match to TRBD1 (5 bases). The V end was cut by 2 bases, the J end by 4 bases, with 14 bases between. The CDR3 runs to 15 residues. Germline CDR1 and CDR2: MGHRA and YSYEKL.

The chain employs TRBV5-4 and TRBJ2-7; 10 bases agree with TRBD1. Germline assignment: CDR1 SGHNT and CDR2 YYREEE (reference sequence). The CDR3 extends over 15 amino acids. V dropped 0 bases and J dropped 4; count of bases not matched to a gene: 4. The chain's CDR3 is CASSLGGQGDYEQYF. CDR3 DNA sequence: TGTGCCAGCAGCTTGGGTGGACAGGGGGATTACGAGCAGTACTTC.

This clone is a singleton in its sample. This sequence joins TRBV15 and TRBJ2-1; 8 bases agree with TRBD1. This CDR3 has 15 amino acids. The ends lost 4 bases at V and 5 bases at J; junction bases unmatched: 7. Germline V gives CDR1 LNHNV, CDR2 YYDKDF (reference sequence). This chain's CDR3 is CATSTQGASDNEQFF. The CDR3 DNA reads TGTGCCACCAGCACTCAGGGGGCGAGCGACAATGAGCAGTTCTTC.

This clone came up a few times. V usage is TRBV6-1 and J usage is TRBJ1-5; 8 nucleotides align to TRBD1. Germline CDR1 and CDR2: MNHNS and SASEGT. This CDR3 comprises 15 residues. Trimming at V came to 4 bases and at J to 2 bases, leaving 4 bases not matched to a gene. CDR3 sequence reads: CASSVPQGGNQPQHF. The CDR3 region has the DNA TGTGCCAGCAGTGTACCACAGGGGGGCAATCAGCCCCAGCATTTT.

V gene TRBV5-4 combines with J gene TRBJ1-2; 9 nucleotides align to TRBD1. Trimming removed 3 bases from V and 8 bases from J; junction bases left unmatched: 8. This CDR3 region has 14 residues. CDR1 and CDR2 from the germline V gene are SGHNT and YYREEE (reference sequence). Here the CDR3 reads CASSSGTGIYGYTF. CDR3 bases: TGTGCCAGCAGCTCCGGGACAGGGATCTACGGCTACACCTTC.

The chain has TRBV27 and TRBJ2-7; 9 positions match TRBD1. CDR1 and CDR2 (germline): MNHEY, SMNVEV (reference sequence). After removal of 6 bases from V and 2 bases from J, the junction contained 11 bases not matched to a gene. This CDR3 contains 16 residues. The CDR3 DNA reads as TGTGCCAGCAGCCCCATCTTTGGGACAGGGACCTACGAGCAGTACTTC. This translates into CASSPIFGTGTYEQYF.

The chain joins TRBV4-3 to TRBJ2-7; 13 nucleotides align to TRBD2. This CDR3 is built from 14 residues. Germline-derived CDR1 and CDR2 are LGHNA and YSLEER. V lost 4 bases, J lost 6 bases, and 3 bases stayed unmatched. The CDR3: CASSRTSGSPEQYF. The CDR3 coding sequence is TGCGCCAGCAGCCGGACTAGCGGGAGTCCCGAGCAGTACTTC.

The V and J genes are TRBV29-1 and TRBJ2-5; 10 bases are shared with TRBD2. Germline assignment: CDR1 SQVTM and CDR2 ANQGSEA. The CDR3 loop spans 16 amino acids. V lost 5 bases and J lost 5; bases outside the gene matches: 14. This chain's CDR3 is CSVSILAGGGGETQYF. In DNA, the CDR3 is TGCAGCGTTTCAATATTAGCGGGAGGAGGCGGGGAGACCCAGTACTTC.

The chain has TRBV29-1 and TRBJ2-5; 7 bases align to TRBD1. Germline lookup yields CDR1 SQVTM and CDR2 ANQGSEA. V lost 1 base to trimming and J lost 7 bases; unmatched junction nucleotides: 9. This CDR3 comprises 14 residues. CDR3 sequence: CSVEGVKGAGTQYF. For the CDR3, the DNA is TGCAGCGTTGAAGGTGTAAAGGGGGCAGGGACCCAGTACTTC. Drawing the rest from reference TRBV29-1 and TRBJ2-5, the complete variable domain is SAVISQKPSRDICQRGTSLTIQCQVDSQVTMMFWYRQQPGQSLTLIATANQGSEATYESGFVIDKFPISRPNLTFSTLTVSNMSPEDSSIYLCSVEGVKGAGTQYFGPGTRLLVL.

A remark on this clone: The sample carries other DNA sequences with the same CDR3. The J gene is TRBJ2-5, the V gene TRBV6-5; 10 bases fit TRBD2. Germline V lookup: CDR1 MNHEY, CDR2 SVGAGI. Trimming cost V 8 bases and J 7 bases; bases outside gene matches: 10. This CDR3 is built from 14 residues. The CDR3 bases are TGTGCCAGCTCTAGGGAGCGGGGGGGTTTGACCCAGTACTTC. It is translated as CASSRERGGLTQYF.

V is TRBV7-2 and J is TRBJ1-6; D is possibly TRBD1 (5 bases). V was pared by 2 bases and J by 7 bases, with 15 bases between. This CDR3 is 16 amino acids long. Germline V gene sequence: CDR1 SGHTA, CDR2 FQGNSA. The CDR3 reads CASSLPLVGQNSPLHF. The CDR3, as DNA: TGTGCCAGCAGCTTACCTCTTGTGGGGCAGAATTCACCCCTCCACTTT.

About this clone itself: Other nucleotide sequences from this sample produce the same CDR3. The chain has TRBV5-4 and TRBJ2-5, with 10 bases fitting TRBD1. The CDR3 is made up of 14 amino acids. Looked up from germline, CDR1 is SGHNT and CDR2 is YYREEE (reference sequence). With 4 bases clipped from V and 4 bases from J, the junction kept 4 bases outside the gene matches. The CDR3 nucleotides read TGTGCCAGCAGCCGACAGGGGGCGGGAGAGACCCAGTACTTC. It is translated as CASSRQGAGETQYF.

This clone has only one observation. This chain uses TRBV11-3 with TRBJ2-3; TRBD2 matches 7 bases. The junction had 4 bases not matched to a gene; V was cut back by 0 bases and J by 7 bases. Germline values: CDR1 SGHNT, CDR2 YENEEA. CDR3 length: 14 residues. This CDR3 reads CASSLEGRGNTQYF. The CDR3 DNA reads as TGTGCCAGCAGCTTAGAAGGGAGGGGAAATACGCAGTATTTT.

This clone was seen a single time. The CDR3, as DNA: TGTGCCAGCTCACCCCAGACAGAGAACTATGGCTACACCTTC. This sequence encodes CASSPQTENYGYTF. The chain uses TRBV18 and TRBJ1-2; perhaps TRBD1 as D (5 bases). The CDR3 is 14 residues long. Germline assignment: CDR1 KGHSH and CDR2 LQKENI. Deletions cut 3 bases from V and 2 bases from J, with 10 bases between.

The chain carries TRBV2 and TRBJ1-1; the match to TRBD1 covers 7 bases. J lost 2 bases, V lost 6 bases, and 3 bases had no gene match. The CDR3 consists of 13 residues. CDR1 is SNHLY and CDR2 is FYNNEI in the germline V gene. Written as DNA, the CDR3 is TGTGCCAGCAGAGACAGGGTTAACACTGAAGCTTTCTTT. Its translation is CASRDRVNTEAFF. Looking up the rest from reference TRBV2 and TRBJ1-1 gives the full variable domain: EPEVTQTPSHQVTQMGQEVILRCVPISNHLYFYWYRQILGQKVEFLVSFYNNEISEKSEIFDDQFSVERPDGSNFTLKIRSTKLEDSAMYFCASRDRVNTEAFFGQGTRLTVV.

The chain has TRBV10-1 and TRBJ2-1; 9 bases align to TRBD1. V lost 0 bases to trimming and J lost 6 bases; unmatched junction nucleotides: 6. The CDR3 is 16 residues long. Germline V lookup: CDR1 WNHNN, CDR2 SYGVQD (reference sequence). The CDR3 region has the DNA TGCGCCAGCAGTGAGTCCCGGGACAGGGTAATCAATGAGCAGTTCTTC. It yields the protein CASSESRDRVINEQFF.

This clone was seen a single time. The chain links TRBV2 to TRBJ1-4; 7 bases agree with TRBD1. CDR3 length equals 15 residues. The junction had 9 bases not matched to a gene; V was cut back by 4 bases and J by 7 bases. Germline CDR1 and CDR2: SNHLY and FYNNEI. The chain's CDR3 is CASSVARGYGEKLFF. The CDR3 DNA reads TGTGCCAGCAGTGTGGCCAGGGGGTATGGTGAAAAACTGTTTTTT.

The CDR3 nucleotides are TGTGCCAACGAGCGGGGGGCTTATGGCTACACCTTC. Its translation: CANERGAYGYTF. The chain is built from TRBV27 and TRBJ1-2, with TRBD1 as a possible D gene (6 bases). The CDR3 sequence is 12 residues long. The V end lost 10 bases, the J end lost 5 bases, and 14 bases lay between the germline ends. CDR1 is MNHEY, CDR2 SMNVEV, per germline (reference sequence).